The clone carrying this T cell receptor beta chain was observed a handful of times. The data belong to a study of blood T cell repertoires in COVID-19. Across the study: From the United States, Italy and Spain came samples of acute and convalescent COVID-19. Sample material is recorded as cDNA or gDNA derived from T cells, B-cell-depleted T cells, or PBMCs.

As processed by the authors: Cell counts per sample came from amplifying reference gene primers. The table came from immunoSEQ multiplex PCR; TCRdb's copy has only in-frame clones and leaves some out. V and J calls and clone size are copied from that table; D and trimming were computed from the DNA. In the table there are about 110,000 clones, about 88% of which are singletons. Looked up from germline, CDR1 is MNHEY and CDR2 is SMNVEV (reference sequence). The CDR3 consists of 15 residues. V gave up 5 bases and J gave up 2 bases; unmatched junction bases: 8. This receptor was identified in a human donor in a cohort sampled during active COVID-19. Material: peripheral blood. V usage is TRBV27 and J usage is TRBJ2-7, with 8 bases that match TRBD1. The CDR3 here is CASSPTGQVTYEQYF. CDR3 DNA: TGTGCCAGCAGTCCGACGGGACAGGTGACCTACGAGCAGTACTTC.